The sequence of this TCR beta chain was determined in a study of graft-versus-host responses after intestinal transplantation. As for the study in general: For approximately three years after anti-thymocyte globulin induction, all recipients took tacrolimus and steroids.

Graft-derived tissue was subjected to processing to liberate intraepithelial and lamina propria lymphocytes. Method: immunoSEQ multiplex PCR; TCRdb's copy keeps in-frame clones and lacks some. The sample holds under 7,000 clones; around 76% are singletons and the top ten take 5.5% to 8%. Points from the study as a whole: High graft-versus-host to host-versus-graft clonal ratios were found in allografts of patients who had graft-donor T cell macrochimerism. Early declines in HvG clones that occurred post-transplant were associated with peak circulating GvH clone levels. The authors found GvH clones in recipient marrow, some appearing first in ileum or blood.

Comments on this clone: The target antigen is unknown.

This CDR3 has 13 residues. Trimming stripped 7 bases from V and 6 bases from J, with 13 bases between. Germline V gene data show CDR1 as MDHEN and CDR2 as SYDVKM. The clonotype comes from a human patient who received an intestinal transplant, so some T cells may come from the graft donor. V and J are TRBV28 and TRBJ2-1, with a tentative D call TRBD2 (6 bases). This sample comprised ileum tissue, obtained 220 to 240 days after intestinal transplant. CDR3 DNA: TGTGCCAGCACCATGCCGGGGGTCAATGAGCAGTTCTTC. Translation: CASTMPGVNEQFF.